The 24 T cell receptor beta chains reported below all come from one sample, sequenced in a study of blood T cells in healthy people across ages. Primers used in a second PCR of about 6 to 12 cycles were a sample-barcoded 5' primer and a J-beta primer mix. Using its own MiXCR run on the 5' RACE reads, TCRdb lists one record per CDR3 protein. This table holds some 1.6 million distinct CDR3 sequences, around 36% found once. Sample: blood. The receptor set was obtained from a woman aged 25 to 39 in good health.

Notes on this clonotype: A much larger clonotype is one base distant, so this may be a read error. The rearrangement uses TRBV29-1 and TRBJ2-1; TRBD2 matches 8 bases. In germline, CDR1 is SQVTM, CDR2 ANQGSEA. The CDR3 is 13 amino acids. This CDR3 is CGVDGTSGYEQFF. The CDR3 nucleotides read TGCGGCGTTGATGGGACTAGTGGTTATGAGCAGTTCTTC.

The V and J genes are TRBV27 and TRBJ2-1; TRBD2 aligns across 7 bases. Germline V gene data show CDR1 as MNHEY and CDR2 as SMNVEV (reference sequence). The CDR3 covers 16 residues. V lost 0 bases, J lost 8 bases, and 10 bases stayed unmatched. CDR3 residues: CASSLSYYGRSHEQFF. The CDR3 nucleotides read TGTGCCAGCAGTTTATCCTATTACGGGAGGTCTCATGAGCAGTTCTTC.

Of note for this clonotype: A much larger clone lies one base from this, so it may be a read error. The V call is TRBV29-1, the J call TRBJ2-7; tentative D call: TRBD2 (6 bases). The V end lost 7 bases, the J end lost 0 bases, and 10 bases lay between the germline ends. The CDR3 length is 12 residues. The germline CDR1 and CDR2 sequences are SQVTM and ANQGSEA. The CDR3 DNA is TGCAGCGGCGGGGACGGCTCCTACGAGCAGTACTTC. It specifies CSGGDGSYEQYF.

The V call is TRBV5-1, the J call TRBJ2-1; a possible D gene is TRBD1 (6 bases). CDR3 length: 14 amino acids. Trimming pared 6 bases from V and 2 bases from J, leaving 12 bases between. Germline loops: CDR1 SGHRS, CDR2 YFSETQ. For the CDR3, the DNA is TGCGCCAGCACCCTGGGGGCCCCCTACAATGAGCAGTTCTTC. Protein: CASTLGAPYNEQFF.

The chain couples TRBV7-2 to TRBJ1-2; D uncertain. The germline V gene has CDR1 SGHTA and CDR2 FQGNSA. The CDR3 is made up of 12 amino acids. With 8 bases removed from V and 8 bases from J, the gap between germline ends came to 15 bases. In nucleotides, the CDR3 is TGTGCCAGCTCACCACGGGCAGAGGGCTACACCTTC. Protein: CASSPRAEGYTF.

In this sample, this clonotype turned up a few times. The CDR3 DNA sequence: TGTGCCAGCAGCTTAGGGACAGGGCATGAAAAACTGTTTTTT. This encodes CASSLGTGHEKLFF. This chain connects TRBV7-2 to TRBJ1-4, with TRBD1 identical over 8 bases. The V gene's germline CDR1 is SGHTA and CDR2 FQGNSA. J gave up 6 bases and V 1 base, and 1 base lay outside the gene matches. The CDR3 consists of 14 residues. The variable domain in full, with the rest retrieved from reference TRBV7-2 and TRBJ1-4, is GAGVSQSPSNKVTEKGKDVELRCDPISGHTALYWYRQSLGQGLEFLIYFQGNSAPDKSGLPSDRFSAERTGGSVSTLTIQRTQQEDSAVYLCASSLGTGHEKLFFGSGTQLSVL.

The V call is TRBV4-2, the J call TRBJ1-2; 10 nucleotides match TRBD1. Losses at the gene ends were 3 bases for V and 1 base for J; bases not matched to a gene: 5. Germline CDR1 is LGHNA and CDR2 is YNFKEQ. This CDR3 has 16 amino acids. CDR3 protein: CASSHETGGFNYGYTF. DNA for the CDR3: TGTGCCAGCAGCCATGAGACAGGGGGCTTTAACTATGGCTACACCTTC.

Points on this clonotype: One junction end does not reproduce the germline sequence, and a read error may be involved. The chain is built from TRBV6-5 and TRBJ2-7; D gene unclear. This CDR3 has 14 residues. CDR1 and CDR2 (germline): MNHEY, SVGAGI. CDR3 residues: CASSYGRGSYERYF. DNA of the CDR3: TGTGCCAGCAGTTACGGTCGAGGCTCCTACGAGCGGTACTTC.

This clonotype appeared a few times. One end of the junction is discordant with germline, which a read error may explain. The V gene is TRBV4-1, the J gene TRBJ2-1; D may match TRBD1 or TRBD2 (6 bases each). Germline assignment: CDR1 MGHRA and CDR2 YSYEKL. This CDR3 spans 15 amino acids. CDR3 sequence (DNA): TGCGCTAGCAGCAGGGGCCTCGGGGGCATTAATGAGCAGTTCTTC. It is translated as CASSRGLGGINEQFF.

This clonotype was seen a handful of times. This chain connects TRBV2 to TRBJ1-6, with D perhaps matching TRBD1 (5 bases). Germline V CDR1 and CDR2: SNHLY, FYNNEI. The CDR3 extends over 15 amino acids. The germline V and J ends were trimmed by 6 bases and 7 bases, with 16 bases remaining between them. The DNA of the CDR3 is TGTGCCAGCAGCGCCGAGGCAGGGAGGAATTCACCCCTCCACTTT. Translating it yields CASSAEAGRNSPLHF.

The chain couples TRBV6-4 to TRBJ2-5, with TRBD2 as a possible D gene (5 bases). TRBJ2-7 matches the DNA end more closely, so the J call is doubtful. The CDR3 contains 14 residues. The germline V gene has CDR1 MRHNA and CDR2 SNTAGT. CDR3 protein: CASSEFRGAPEQYF. For the CDR3, the DNA is TGTGCCAGCAGTGAATTCCGGGGAGCACCCGAGCAGTACTTC.

This chain uses TRBV10-3 with TRBJ2-3; 13 bases match TRBD2. The ends lost 6 bases at V and 3 bases at J; junction bases unmatched: 9. Per germline, CDR1 ENHRY and CDR2 SYGVKD. This CDR3 has 17 residues. The CDR3: CAISEGLAGIGTDTQYF. In DNA, the CDR3 is TGTGCCATCAGCGAGGGACTAGCGGGAATCGGGACAGATACGCAGTATTTT.

This clonotype came up once. The V call is TRBV7-9, the J call TRBJ1-4, with D possibly matching TRBD1 (5 bases). With 0 bases removed from V and 7 bases from J, the gap between germline ends came to 12 bases. CDR1 is SEHNR and CDR2 is FQNEAQ in the germline V gene (reference sequence). The CDR3 consists of 15 residues. The CDR3 DNA follows: TGTGCCAGCAGCTTAGCGGTTGGGACGTCTGAAAAACTGTTTTTT. It translates to CASSLAVGTSEKLFF. Full variable domain (outside the CDR3, taken from reference TRBV7-9 and TRBJ1-4): DTGVSQNPRHKITKRGQNVTFRCDPISEHNRLYWYRQTLGQGPEFLTYFQNEAQLEKSRLLSDRFSAERPKGSFSTLEIQRTEQGDSAMYLCASSLAVGTSEKLFFGSGTQLSVL.

The gene calls are TRBV5-1 and TRBJ1-2; the D gene is possibly TRBD1 (6 bases). Per germline, CDR1 SGHRS and CDR2 YFSETQ. V dropped 3 bases and J dropped 6 bases, with 15 bases sitting between them. The CDR3 has 14 amino acids. The CDR3 protein is CASSSPQGRDGYTF. CDR3 DNA: TGCGCCAGCAGCTCCCCGCAGGGGAGGGATGGCTACACCTTC.

Only a few counts were recorded for this clonotype. For the CDR3, the DNA is TGTGCCAGCAGTGAACGGGACAAAACGTATGGCTACACCTTC. This encodes CASSERDKTYGYTF. The chain is built from TRBV2 and TRBJ1-2; D possibly corresponds to TRBD1 (6 bases). This CDR3 has 14 residues. The germline V gene has CDR1 SNHLY and CDR2 FYNNEI. V lost 2 bases, J lost 5 bases, and 12 bases lay in between.

The chain couples TRBV12-3 or TRBV12-4 to TRBJ2-1; D perhaps matches TRBD2 (6 bases). This CDR3 region has 18 residues. V dropped 6 bases and J dropped 0 bases, with 21 bases sitting between them. As DNA, the CDR3 is TGTGCCAGCAGGTCAGGAGGGCCCGGGCACGGCTCCTACAATGAGCAGTTCTTC. Its protein product is CASRSGGPGHGSYNEQFF.

This clonotype is a singleton in its sample. The chain is built from TRBV7-2 and TRBJ1-3; no firm D call. CDR3 length: 15 amino acids. Trimming stripped 8 bases from V and 0 bases from J, with 14 bases between. From germline, CDR1 is SGHTA and CDR2 FQGNSA. CDR3 loop: CASESLGLSGNTIYF. The CDR3 nucleotides read TGTGCCAGCGAATCCCTGGGCCTCTCTGGAAACACCATATATTTT.

Notes on this clonotype: The junction departs from the called germline gene at one end, perhaps through a read error. This chain links TRBV10-3 with TRBJ1-5; D remains ambiguous. There are 13 residues in the CDR3. The germline V gene has CDR1 ENHRY and CDR2 SYGVKD. For the CDR3, the DNA is TGTGCCGTCAGTGAGTCCTATGCTCAGCCCCAGCATTTT. Amino acid sequence: CAVSESYAQPQHF.

This clonotype has a single count. A much larger clone sits a single nucleotide away, making a read error possible. CDR3 protein: CVSSHRILYEQYF. CDR3 nucleotides: TGTGTCAGCAGCCATCGGATTCTCTACGAGCAGTACTTC. The V gene is TRBV3-1, the J gene TRBJ2-4, with D uncertain. The J call is uncertain, as TRBJ2-7 better fits the DNA end. Germline V gene sequence: CDR1 LGHDT, CDR2 YNNKEL (reference sequence). The CDR3 runs to 13 residues.

Here the CDR3 DNA reads TGTGCCAGCAGCTTAGGGGTGGGAGGCGCCCCAGATACGCAGTATTTT. Protein sequence: CASSLGVGGAPDTQYF. The genes are TRBV7-9 and TRBJ2-3, with D perhaps TRBD2 (6 bases). The CDR3 totals 16 residues. The germline gives CDR1 SEHNR, CDR2 FQNEAQ (reference sequence). Trimming took off 1 base at V and 4 bases at J, with 15 bases between the two ends.

The CDR3 DNA sequence: TGTGCCAGCAGTTTCTCTAGCGGGAGGGCCGGTGAGCAGTTCTTC. Protein: CASSFSSGRAGEQFF. The chain employs TRBV28 and TRBJ2-1; 12 nucleotides align to TRBD2. V lost 3 bases and J lost 9; bases outside the gene matches: 6. The germline gives CDR1 MDHEN, CDR2 SYDVKM. This CDR3 region has 15 residues.

The chain links TRBV5-1 to TRBJ1-2; 7 nucleotides agree with TRBD1. CDR3 length equals 14 residues. Trimming took 3 bases from V and 12 from J; bases not matched to a gene: 14. In germline, CDR1 is SGHRS, CDR2 YFSETQ. This chain's CDR3 is CASSSGEQGTGHTF. For the CDR3, the DNA is TGCGCCAGCAGCTCCGGAGAACAGGGGACGGGGCACACCTTC.

The chain joins TRBV20-1 to TRBJ2-7; D possibly corresponds to TRBD2 (5 bases). CDR1 is DFQATT and CDR2 is SNEGSKA in the germline V gene (reference sequence). There are 12 residues in the CDR3. CDR3 coding DNA: TGCACCGGCGGGCACACATCCTACGAGCAGTACTTC. It is translated as CTGGHTSYEQYF.

The rearrangement links TRBV7-9 to TRBJ2-7, with TRBD2 as a possible D gene (6 bases). CDR1 is SEHNR and CDR2 is FQNEAQ in the germline V gene (reference sequence). This CDR3 is 14 amino acids long. V was cut by 5 bases and J by 6 bases, with 17 bases left in between. The CDR3 DNA is TGTGCCAGCAGCCCCTTTCTGGAGGGGTCCGAGCAGTACTTC. Translation: CASSPFLEGSEQYF.